This section outlines one TCR beta chain sequence together with its context. Its matching antigen is unknown. The length of the CDR3 is 14 residues. Germline lookup yields CDR1 SGHNT and CDR2 YYREEE (reference sequence). Trimming at V came to 3 bases and at J to 3 bases, leaving 3 bases not matched to a gene. This record comes from a study of T cell responses to AZD1222 COVID-19 vaccine. Study-wide findings and caveats: There were vaccine-associated CD4 TCRs across spike, dominant at 160-218 and 743-854. Reports say nearly half of spike-specific TCRs go after unmutated variant regions.

Assay: immunoSEQ multiplex PCR; the TCRdb copy retains only in-frame clones and omits some. This table has more than 100,000 clones, about nine tenths appearing once. Both about-4-week and about-12-week second-dose recipients were combined. The specimen comprised peripheral blood, sampled 28 days after the second AZD1222 dose. This sequence joins TRBV5-4 and TRBJ1-2, with 9 bases fitting TRBD1. The sequence was collected from an adult who received the AZD1222 COVID-19 vaccine. CDR3 protein: CASSSRDRDYGYTF. The DNA for the CDR3 is TGTGCCAGCAGCTCCCGGGACAGGGACTATGGCTACACCTTC.